This TCR beta chain is drawn from a study of CD8 T cells in Susac syndrome. Germline CDR1 and CDR2: MNHEY and SMNVEV (reference sequence). Trimming removed 6 bases at V and 2 bases at J, with 20 bases between. The CDR3 extends over 16 amino acids. Sequencing of TCR beta was performed on blood CD8+ T cells and on blood CD4+ T cells. Controls matched for sex and age were healthy donors. With random hexamers, roughly 0.45 to 1 ug RNA was reverse transcribed. It was immunoSEQ multiplex PCR that amplified TCR beta CDR3 across 54 Vbeta and 13 Jbeta. TCRdb redid the calling of the immunoSEQ multiplex PCR reads with MiXCR, one entry per CDR3 protein. The profile shows over 120,000 distinct CDR3 sequences, approximately 94% of them singletons.

The sequenced sample consisted of CD4+ T cells from PBMCs. The chain carries TRBV27 and TRBJ2-7, with D perhaps matching TRBD1 (5 bases). The TCR was taken from a human donor in good health. The CDR3 DNA is TGTGCCAGCAGCCCTTTCGGACACATGCCCGCCTACGAGCAGTACTTC. This encodes CASSPFGHMPAYEQYF.